Shown below are 13 T cell receptor beta chains from a single sample sequenced in a study of cytomegalovirus exposure and HLA in healthy donors. The PCR was carried out with 60 Vbeta primers and 13 Jbeta primers. The table came from immunoSEQ multiplex PCR; TCRdb's copy has only in-frame clones and leaves some out. The sample holds about 190,000 clones, around four fifths seen once. The sample comprised PBMCs. All receptors come from a man aged 35 to 55 in good health and CMV-seropositive.

V gene TRBV25-1 combines with J gene TRBJ1-4; 7 positions match TRBD1. The CDR3 spans 13 residues. CDR1 is MGHDK, CDR2 SYGVNS, per germline. The J segment lost 7 bases and the V segment lost 8 bases, leaving 7 bases of the junction unmatched. In DNA, the CDR3 is TGTGCCAGCTCAGCGGCAGGGGGTGAAAAACTGTTTTTT. This translates into CASSAAGGEKLFF.

CDR3 sequence reads: CASSLEWGQGNTIYF. CDR3 bases: TGTGCCAGCAGCTTAGAGTGGGGACAAGGAAACACCATATATTTT. This sequence joins TRBV7-6 and TRBJ1-3, with D possibly TRBD1 on 6 matching bases. V shed 1 base and J shed 4 bases, with 11 bases lying between them. The length of the CDR3 is 15 residues. The germline gives CDR1 SGHVS, CDR2 FNYEAQ.

J is TRBJ2-7 and V is TRBV9, with TRBD1 matching over 8 bases. V gave up 4 bases and J gave up 9 bases; unmatched junction bases: 9. CDR3 length equals 13 residues. Germline CDR1 is SGDLS and CDR2 is YYNGEE. The CDR3 is CASSSRTGYVQYF. CDR3 nucleotides: TGTGCCAGCAGCTCACGGACAGGGTATGTGCAGTACTTC.

The rearrangement uses TRBV5-1 and TRBJ2-5; 8 bases map to TRBD2. Per the germline V gene, CDR1 is SGHRS and CDR2 is YFSETQ. The CDR3 totals 15 residues. V lost 4 bases to trimming and J lost 2 bases; unmatched junction nucleotides: 7. In DNA, the CDR3 is TGCGCCAGCAGCGGCGGGACTAGGGGGCAAGAGACCCAGTACTTC. It codes for CASSGGTRGQETQYF.

This clone was recorded a few times. The V and J genes are TRBV5-1 and TRBJ2-1; 9 nucleotides align to TRBD2. Germline loops: CDR1 SGHRS, CDR2 YFSETQ. The CDR3 consists of 17 residues. The J segment lost 5 bases and the V segment lost 1 base, leaving 10 bases of the junction unmatched. CDR3 in DNA: TGCGCCAGCAGCTTGAGCACATCGCTAGCGGGGAACAATGAGCAGTTCTTC. Translation: CASSLSTSLAGNNEQFF.

This chain links TRBV28 with TRBJ1-2; 12 bases are shared with TRBD1. The CDR3 covers 15 residues. Germline lookup yields CDR1 MDHEN and CDR2 SYDVKM. The V segment lost 7 bases and the J segment 8 bases; nucleotides outside the gene matches: 11. In DNA, the CDR3 is TGTGCCAGCACCCAAACCGGGACAGGGGGCTTGGGCTACACCTTC. It specifies CASTQTGTGGLGYTF.

This clone was observed a handful of times. The V call is TRBV2, the J call TRBJ1-5; D uncertain. This CDR3 is 14 amino acids long. CDR1 and CDR2 from the germline V gene are SNHLY and FYNNEI. V shed 7 bases and J shed 3 bases, with 13 bases lying between them. CDR3 DNA: TGTGCCAGCATGGGCCAAAGTTTCAATCAGCCCCAGCATTTT. It codes for CASMGQSFNQPQHF.

In this sample, this clone turned up once. This chain links TRBV7-3 with TRBJ1-1, with D perhaps matching TRBD1 (5 bases). The germline gives CDR1 SGHTA, CDR2 FQGTGA. V dropped 4 bases and J dropped 6 bases, with 15 bases sitting between them. This CDR3 region has 14 residues. As DNA, the CDR3 is TGTGCCAGCAGCTCCCAGGGAGGGGCCGCTGAAGCTTTCTTT. It is translated as CASSSQGGAAEAFF.

The CDR3 protein is CATSASGLTDTQYF. CDR3 coding DNA: TGTGCCACCAGCGCTTCGGGACTCACAGATACGCAGTATTTT. The V and J genes are TRBV15 and TRBJ2-3; D may be TRBD2 (6 bases). Trimming cost V 5 bases and J 2 bases, with 11 bases left between them. Germline V gene lookup returns CDR1 LNHNV and CDR2 YYDKDF (reference sequence). CDR3 length equals 14 residues.

The rearrangement links TRBV6-1 to TRBJ2-7; TRBD2 matches at 12 bases. This CDR3 has 14 residues. The V gene's germline CDR1 is MNHNS and CDR2 SASEGT. The V gene end was trimmed by 10 bases and the J gene end by 5 bases; junction bases not matched to a gene: 9. The CDR3 reads CAISRTSGNHEQYF. Here the CDR3 DNA reads TGTGCCATTTCTCGGACTAGCGGGAATCACGAGCAGTACTTC.

This clone showed up just once. The chain recombines TRBV7-8 with TRBJ2-4; TRBD2 agrees at 9 bases. Germline-derived CDR1 and CDR2 are SGHVS and FQNEAQ. This CDR3 spans 17 amino acids. V was clipped by 5 bases and J by 2 bases; unmatched bases: 10. CDR3 sequence reads: CASSEPIAGESKNIQYF. The CDR3 region has the DNA TGTGCCAGCAGCGAACCTATAGCGGGAGAGTCCAAAAACATTCAGTACTTC.

V is TRBV9 and J is TRBJ1-3; 11 bases match TRBD1. CDR1 is SGDLS and CDR2 is YYNGEE in the germline V gene. V was clipped by 7 bases and J by 0 bases; unmatched bases: 18. The CDR3 is 20 amino acids. CDR3: CASSDNLSRGQGGSGNTIYF. The CDR3 DNA reads TGTGCCAGCTCCGATAACTTAAGTCGGGGACAGGGGGGCTCTGGAAACACCATATATTTT.

This rearrangement joins TRBV5-5 to TRBJ2-7; D is perhaps TRBD2 (5 bases). The V and J ends lost 0 bases and 7 bases respectively, with 14 bases between them. Germline V gene lookup returns CDR1 SGHKS and CDR2 YYEKEE (reference sequence). The CDR3 is 14 amino acids. The CDR3: CASSLAKRSGEQYF. In DNA form, the CDR3 reads TGTGCCAGCAGCTTGGCCAAGAGGTCGGGGGAGCAGTACTTC.